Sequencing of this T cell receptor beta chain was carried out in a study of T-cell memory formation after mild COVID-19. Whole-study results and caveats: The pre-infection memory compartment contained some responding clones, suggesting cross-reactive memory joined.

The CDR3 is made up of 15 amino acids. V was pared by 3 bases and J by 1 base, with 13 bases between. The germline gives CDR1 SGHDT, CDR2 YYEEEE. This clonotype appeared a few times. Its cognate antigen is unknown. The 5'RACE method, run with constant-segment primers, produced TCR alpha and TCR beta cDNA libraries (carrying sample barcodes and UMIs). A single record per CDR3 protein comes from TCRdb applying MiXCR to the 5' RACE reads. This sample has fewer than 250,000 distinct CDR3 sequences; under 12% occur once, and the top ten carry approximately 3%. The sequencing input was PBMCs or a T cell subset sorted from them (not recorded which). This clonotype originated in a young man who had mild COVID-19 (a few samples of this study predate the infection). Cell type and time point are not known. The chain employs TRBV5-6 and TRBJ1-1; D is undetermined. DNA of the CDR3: TGTGCCAGCAGCTCAACCGGGCGATCGAACACTGAAGCTTTCTTT. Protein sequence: CASSSTGRSNTEAFF.